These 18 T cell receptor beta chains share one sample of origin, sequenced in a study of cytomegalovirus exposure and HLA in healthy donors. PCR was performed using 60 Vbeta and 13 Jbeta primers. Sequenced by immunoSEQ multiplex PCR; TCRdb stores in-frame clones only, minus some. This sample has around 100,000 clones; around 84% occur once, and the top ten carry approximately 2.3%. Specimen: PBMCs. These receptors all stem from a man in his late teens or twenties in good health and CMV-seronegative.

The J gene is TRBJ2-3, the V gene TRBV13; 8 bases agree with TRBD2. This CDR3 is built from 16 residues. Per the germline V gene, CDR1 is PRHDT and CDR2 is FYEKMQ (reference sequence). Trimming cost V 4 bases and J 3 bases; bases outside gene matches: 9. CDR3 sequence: CASSSLRTSRTDTQYF. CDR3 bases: TGTGCCAGCAGCTCCTTACGGACTAGCCGAACAGATACGCAGTATTTT.

CDR3 residues: CAPPGSREQYF. CDR3 sequence (DNA): TGTGCCCCCCCGGGGTCGCGCGAGCAGTACTTC. The chain is built from TRBV2 and TRBJ2-7; D might be TRBD2 (5 bases). CDR1 SNHLY and CDR2 FYNNEI come from the germline V gene. Deletions cut 11 bases from V and 6 bases from J, with 14 bases between. There are 11 residues in the CDR3.

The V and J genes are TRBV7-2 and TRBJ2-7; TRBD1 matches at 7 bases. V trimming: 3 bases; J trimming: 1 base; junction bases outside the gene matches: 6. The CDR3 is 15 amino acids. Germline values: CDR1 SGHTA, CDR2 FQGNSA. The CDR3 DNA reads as TGTGCCAGCAGCTTTGGGACAGTCCGATCCTACGAGCAGTACTTC. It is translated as CASSFGTVRSYEQYF.

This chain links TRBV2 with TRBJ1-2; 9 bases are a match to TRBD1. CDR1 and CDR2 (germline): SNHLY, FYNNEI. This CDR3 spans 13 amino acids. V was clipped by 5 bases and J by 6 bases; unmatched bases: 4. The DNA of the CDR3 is TGTGCCAGCAGTAAACAGGGGGCGGATGGCTACACCTTC. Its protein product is CASSKQGADGYTF. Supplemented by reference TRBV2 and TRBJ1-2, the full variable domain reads EPEVTQTPSHQVTQMGQEVILRCVPISNHLYFYWYRQILGQKVEFLVSFYNNEISEKSEIFDDQFSVERPDGSNFTLKIRSTKLEDSAMYFCASSKQGADGYTFGSGTRLTVV.

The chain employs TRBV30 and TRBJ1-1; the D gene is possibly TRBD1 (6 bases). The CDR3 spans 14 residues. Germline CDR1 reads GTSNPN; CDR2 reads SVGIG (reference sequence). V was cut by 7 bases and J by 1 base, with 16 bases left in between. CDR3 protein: CAFDTGHTNTEAFF. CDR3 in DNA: TGTGCCTTTGATACGGGACATACGAACACTGAAGCTTTCTTT.

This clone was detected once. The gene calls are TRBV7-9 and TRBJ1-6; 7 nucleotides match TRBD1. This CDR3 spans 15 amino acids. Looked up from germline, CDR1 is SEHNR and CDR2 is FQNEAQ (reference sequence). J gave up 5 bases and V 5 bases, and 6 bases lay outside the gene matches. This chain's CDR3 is CASSAGDRDNSPLHF. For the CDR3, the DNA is TGTGCCAGCAGCGCCGGGGACAGAGATAATTCACCCCTCCACTTT.

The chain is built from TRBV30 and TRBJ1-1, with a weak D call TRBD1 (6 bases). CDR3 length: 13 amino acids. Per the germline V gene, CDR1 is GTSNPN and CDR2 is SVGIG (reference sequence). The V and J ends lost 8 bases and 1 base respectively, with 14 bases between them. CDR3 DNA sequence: TGTGCCGGCCTGACAGGTCGGAACACTGAAGCTTTCTTT. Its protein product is CAGLTGRNTEAFF.

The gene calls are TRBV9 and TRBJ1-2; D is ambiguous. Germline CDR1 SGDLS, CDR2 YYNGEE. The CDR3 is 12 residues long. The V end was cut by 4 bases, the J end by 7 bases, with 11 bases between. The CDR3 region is CASSFAGGGYTF. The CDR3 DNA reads TGTGCCAGCAGCTTTGCCGGCGGTGGCTACACCTTC.

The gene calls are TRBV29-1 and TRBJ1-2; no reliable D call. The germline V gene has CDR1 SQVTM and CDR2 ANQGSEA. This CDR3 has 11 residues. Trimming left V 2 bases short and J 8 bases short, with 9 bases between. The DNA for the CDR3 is TGCAGCGTTGAATCCAGGTCCGGCTACACCTTC. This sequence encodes CSVESRSGYTF.

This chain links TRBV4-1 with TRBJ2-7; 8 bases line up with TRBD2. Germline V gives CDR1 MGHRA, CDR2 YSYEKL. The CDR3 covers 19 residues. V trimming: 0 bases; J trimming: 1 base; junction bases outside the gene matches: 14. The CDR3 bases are TGCGCCAGCAGCCAAGAACCGGGACTAGAAGTCCCAAATTCCTACGAGCAGTACTTC. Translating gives CASSQEPGLEVPNSYEQYF.

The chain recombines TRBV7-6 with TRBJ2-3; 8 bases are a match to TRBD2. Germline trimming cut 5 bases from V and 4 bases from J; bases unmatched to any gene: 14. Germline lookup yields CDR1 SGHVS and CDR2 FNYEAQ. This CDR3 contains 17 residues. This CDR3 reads CASSPIRGGIDADTQYF. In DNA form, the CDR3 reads TGTGCCAGCAGCCCTATCCGGGGGGGGATAGACGCAGATACGCAGTATTTT.

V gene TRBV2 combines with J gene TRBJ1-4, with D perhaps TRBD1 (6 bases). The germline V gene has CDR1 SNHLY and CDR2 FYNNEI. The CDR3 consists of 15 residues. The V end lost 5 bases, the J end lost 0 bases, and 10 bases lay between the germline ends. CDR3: CASSHKGATNEKLFF. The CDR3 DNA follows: TGTGCCAGCAGTCACAAGGGGGCAACTAATGAAAAACTGTTTTTT. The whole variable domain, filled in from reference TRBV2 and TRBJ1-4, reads EPEVTQTPSHQVTQMGQEVILRCVPISNHLYFYWYRQILGQKVEFLVSFYNNEISEKSEIFDDQFSVERPDGSNFTLKIRSTKLEDSAMYFCASSHKGATNEKLFFGSGTQLSVL.

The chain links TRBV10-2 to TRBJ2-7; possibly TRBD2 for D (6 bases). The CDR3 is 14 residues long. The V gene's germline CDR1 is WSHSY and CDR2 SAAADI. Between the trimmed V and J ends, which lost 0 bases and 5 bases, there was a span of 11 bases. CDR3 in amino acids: CASSESSGQDEQYF. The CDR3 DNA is TGCGCCAGCAGTGAGTCTAGCGGCCAGGACGAGCAGTACTTC.

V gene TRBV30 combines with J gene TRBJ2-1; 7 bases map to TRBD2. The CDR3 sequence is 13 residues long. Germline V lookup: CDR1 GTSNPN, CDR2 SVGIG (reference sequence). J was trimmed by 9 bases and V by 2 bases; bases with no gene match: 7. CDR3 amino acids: CAWSLGRRVEQFF. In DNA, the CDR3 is TGTGCCTGGAGTCTCGGGAGGAGGGTTGAGCAGTTCTTC.

The chain's CDR3 is CASRSGSYNSPLHF. The DNA for the CDR3 is TGTGCCAGCAGATCCGGGTCCTATAATTCACCCCTCCACTTT. The J gene is TRBJ1-6, the V gene TRBV5-6, with D uncertain. The CDR3 is 14 amino acids. V was pared by 5 bases and J by 1 base, with 7 bases between. Germline CDR1 and CDR2: SGHDT and YYEEEE.

The CDR3 DNA is TGTGCCAGCAGCCAAGACCTCCATCTGACTAGCGGGAGGAATGAGCAGTTCTTC. Translating it yields CASSQDLHLTSGRNEQFF. The genes are TRBV4-2 and TRBJ2-1, with 13 bases matching TRBD2. The V gene end was trimmed by 0 bases and the J gene end by 7 bases; junction bases not matched to a gene: 9. Germline values: CDR1 LGHNA, CDR2 YNFKEQ. The CDR3 runs to 18 residues.

In DNA, the CDR3 is TGCAGCGTAGGGGGAACAGATACGCAGTATTTT. Translated, it gives CSVGGTDTQYF. This rearrangement joins TRBV29-1 to TRBJ2-3, with D possibly matching TRBD1 (6 bases). The ends were cut back, 6 bases at V and 3 bases at J, with 7 bases in the middle. This CDR3 has 11 amino acids. Germline V lookup: CDR1 SQVTM, CDR2 ANQGSEA.

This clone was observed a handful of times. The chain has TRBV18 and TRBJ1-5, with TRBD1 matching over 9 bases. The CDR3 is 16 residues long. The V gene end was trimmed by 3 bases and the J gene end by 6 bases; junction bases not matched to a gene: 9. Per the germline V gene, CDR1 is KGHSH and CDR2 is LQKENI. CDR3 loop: CASSPIKDRGGQPQHF. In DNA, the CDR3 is TGTGCCAGCTCACCGATTAAGGACAGGGGCGGTCAGCCCCAGCATTTT.